This is a list of T cell receptor beta chains from one sample in a study of graft-versus-host responses after intestinal transplantation. Their antigens remain unidentified. The assay was immunoSEQ multiplex PCR, and TCRdb's table has in-frame clones only and misses some. Of over 90,000 clones listed, approximately 93% are singletons. The sample was unstimulated CD8+ T cells sorted from spleen or lymph node cells, taken before intestinal transplant. These receptors were collected from a human donor who received an intestinal transplant. The CDR3 runs from the conserved cysteine through the conserved F or W. The D gene is left open where the match is weak. Clone sizes are given selectively: once, few, many, or a class where the clone is expanded.

>NA|NA|TRBV2|TRBJ2-6
CASKTGSGANVLTF
TGTGCCAGCAAAACAGGCTCTGGGGCCAACGTCCTGACTTTC
>NA|TRBD2|TRBV5-1|TRBJ2-5
CASSVGLAGGETQYF
TGCGCCAGCAGCGTGGGACTAGCGGGGGGAGAGACCCAGTACTTC
>NA|NA|TRBV13|TRBJ2-7
CASSLSDEQYF
TGTGCCAGCAGCTTATCCGACGAGCAGTACTTC
>NA|TRBD1|TRBV14|TRBJ1-2
CASSQDRQFGYTF
TGTGCCAGCAGCCAGGACAGGCAATTTGGCTACACCTTC
>NA|NA|TRBV2|TRBJ2-1
CASTEPTNGVSSYNEQFF
TGTGCCAGCACCGAGCCGACTAATGGGGTAAGCTCCTACAATGAGCAGTTCTTC
>NA|NA|TRBV9|TRBJ1-1
CASSQTLNTEAFF
TGTGCCAGCAGCCAGACGCTGAACACTGAAGCTTTCTTT
>NA|TRBD1|TRBV19|TRBJ1-1
CASSPTGGFYTEAFF
TGTGCCAGTAGTCCGACAGGGGGCTTTTATACTGAAGCTTTCTTT
>NA|NA|TRBV27|TRBJ2-5
CASRGGAGETQYF
TGTGCCAGCAGGGGGGGGGCCGGAGAGACCCAGTACTTC
>once|TRBD2|TRBV7-6|TRBJ2-3
CASSLEVAGNTDTQYF
TGTGCCAGCAGCCTAGAGGTAGCGGGGAACACAGATACGCAGTATTTT
>NA|NA|TRBV30|TRBJ2-1
CAWSSGGLNEQFF
TGTGCCTGGAGCTCTGGGGGGCTTAATGAGCAGTTCTTC
>NA|NA|TRBV7-9|TRBJ2-1
CASSLEDGNNEQFF
TGTGCCAGCAGCTTAGAGGACGGTAACAATGAGCAGTTCTTC
>NA|NA|TRBV27|TRBJ2-7
CASVRGHEQYF
TGTGCCAGCGTCCGTGGCCACGAGCAGTACTTC
>NA|NA|TRBV11-2|TRBJ2-7
CASSFRTAYEQYF
TGTGCCAGCAGCTTTAGGACAGCCTACGAGCAGTACTTC
>NA|NA|TRBV23-1|TRBJ2-7
CASSQFGGGGYEQYF
TGCGCCAGCAGTCAATTTGGAGGAGGAGGATACGAGCAGTACTTC
>NA|TRBD2|TRBV5-1|TRBJ2-5
CASSLWTSGASQETQYF
TGCGCCAGCAGCCTATGGACTAGCGGGGCGTCCCAAGAGACCCAGTACTTC
>NA|NA|TRBV5-1|TRBJ1-1
CASIPGRNLPNTEAFF
TGCGCCAGTATACCGGGACGGAATCTCCCGAACACTGAAGCTTTCTTT
>NA|NA|TRBV6-5|TRBJ1-6
CASSSDGLNSPLHF
TGTGCCAGCAGTTCCGACGGCCTCAATTCACCCCTCCACTTT
>NA|TRBD2|TRBV6-6|TRBJ2-7
CASGGGSTYEQYF
TGTGCCAGTGGCGGGGGGTCCACCTACGAGCAGTACTTC
>NA|TRBD2|TRBV4-1|TRBJ2-3
CASSQRGGGTDTQYF
TGCGCCAGCAGTCAACGGGGGGGCGGCACAGATACGCAGTATTTT
>NA|NA|TRBV4-1|TRBJ2-1
CASSRSYRPKEGDEQFF
TGCGCCAGCAGCCGTTCCTACCGGCCAAAAGAAGGGGATGAGCAGTTCTTC
>NA|NA|TRBV6-4|TRBJ2-1
CASSVASGAYNEQFF
TGTGCCAGCAGTGTTGCCAGCGGAGCTTACAATGAGCAGTTCTTC
>few|NA|TRBV5-4|TRBJ2-2
CASSLRGMRELFF
TGTGCCAGCAGCTTGAGGGGGATGAGGGAGCTGTTTTTT
>NA|NA|TRBV27|TRBJ1-1
CASSADPTEWAFF
TGTGCCAGCAGTGCGGATCCTACTGAGTGGGCTTTCTTT
>NA|NA|TRBV7-6|TRBJ2-5
CASSLDSLAGNIQETQYF
TGTGCCAGCAGCTTAGATTCCTTGGCGGGGAATATACAAGAGACCCAGTACTTC
>NA|NA|TRBV11-2|TRBJ2-3
CASSFGGGDTQYF
TGTGCCAGCAGCTTCGGGGGAGGCGATACGCAGTATTTT
>NA|NA|TRBV4-1|TRBJ2-5
CASSQGWAEETQYF
TGCGCCAGCAGCCAAGGATGGGCAGAAGAGACCCAGTACTTC
>NA|NA|TRBV7-2|TRBJ2-3
CASSPFRGGTDTQYF
TGTGCCAGCAGCCCCTTCAGGGGGGGCACAGATACGCAGTATTTT
>NA|NA|TRBV4-1|TRBJ1-1
CASSEDSMNTEAFF
TGCGCCAGCAGCGAGGACAGTATGAACACTGAAGCTTTCTTT
>NA|NA|TRBV5-1|TRBJ1-3
CASSLGPGQGNTIYF
TGCGCCAGCAGCTTGGGGCCAGGGCAAGGAAACACCATATATTTT
>NA|NA|TRBV27|TRBJ2-1
CASSFASPGVEQFF
TGTGCCAGCAGTTTCGCCAGTCCCGGGGTGGAGCAGTTCTTC
>NA|NA|TRBV6-5|TRBJ2-2
CASSYSAGRSTGELFF
TGTGCCAGCAGTTACTCGGCGGGGCGAAGCACCGGGGAGCTGTTTTTT
>NA|NA|TRBV7-8|TRBJ1-2
CASSLASETDTFSYGYTF
TGTGCCAGCAGCTTAGCGAGCGAGACAGATACCTTCTCTTATGGCTACACCTTC
>NA|NA|TRBV5-4|TRBJ2-1
CASSLAYPNEQFF
TGTGCCAGCAGCTTGGCTTATCCAAATGAGCAGTTCTTC
>NA|NA|TRBV4-3|TRBJ2-7
CASSRYSGSYEQYF
TGCGCCAGCAGCCGCTATTCAGGGTCCTACGAGCAGTACTTC
>NA|NA|TRBV6-1|TRBJ1-1
CASSDARFMNTEAFF
TGTGCCAGCAGTGATGCACGTTTCATGAACACTGAAGCTTTCTTT
>NA|NA|TRBV11-2|TRBJ2-1
CASSLGLSYNEQFF
TGTGCCAGCAGCTTAGGTCTATCCTACAATGAGCAGTTCTTC
>NA|NA|TRBV27|TRBJ2-5
CASSNSDLGETQYF
TGTGCCAGCAGTAACTCGGACCTCGGAGAGACCCAGTACTTC
>NA|TRBD1|TRBV7-8|TRBJ1-2
CASSLAPRGQRYGYTF
TGTGCCAGCAGCTTAGCTCCCAGGGGACAGAGGTATGGCTACACCTTC
>NA|NA|TRBV7-9|TRBJ2-5
CASSPVGGRETQYF
TGTGCCAGCAGCCCCGTGGGGGGTAGAGAGACCCAGTACTTC
>NA|NA|TRBV20-1|TRBJ1-2
CSAQVGGYTF
TGCAGTGCCCAGGTGGGGGGCTACACCTTC
>NA|NA|TRBV13|TRBJ1-1
CASSFLNTEAFF
TGTGCCAGCAGCTTTCTGAACACTGAAGCTTTCTTT
>NA|NA|TRBV9|TRBJ2-5
CASSVVPRGTQYF
TGTGCCAGCAGCGTAGTTCCGAGGGGGACCCAGTACTTC
>NA|TRBD2|TRBV7-9|TRBJ2-1
CASSPPLARGDNNEQFF
TGTGCCAGCAGCCCTCCATTGGCGCGGGGGGACAACAATGAGCAGTTCTTC
>NA|NA|TRBV19|TRBJ2-7
CASSIGQGREQYF
TGTGCCAGTAGTATAGGTCAGGGGCGCGAGCAGTACTTC
>NA|NA|TRBV7-6|TRBJ1-6
CASSTRGGGNSPLHF
TGTGCCAGCAGCACCCGGGGGGGCGGGAATTCACCCCTCCACTTT
>NA|NA|TRBV6-6|TRBJ2-5
CASSYIRGAGLETQYF
TGTGCCAGCAGTTACATCCGGGGGGCCGGTTTGGAGACCCAGTACTTC
>NA|NA|TRBV4-1|TRBJ1-1
CASSQAWTERFATSEAFF
TGCGCCAGCAGCCAAGCCTGGACAGAGCGGTTTGCAACGTCTGAAGCTTTCTTT
>NA|NA|TRBV11-2|TRBJ1-4
CASSSSTGAEKLFF
TGTGCCAGCAGCTCGTCGACGGGAGCTGAAAAACTGTTTTTT
>NA|TRBD2|TRBV4-1|TRBJ2-1
CASSQQRGTGREQFF
TGCGCCAGCAGCCAACAGCGGGGGACGGGGAGGGAGCAGTTCTTC
>NA|TRBD1|TRBV5-6|TRBJ1-1
CASSLGRGRDEAFF
TGTGCCAGCAGCTTAGGCAGGGGGCGAGATGAAGCTTTCTTT
>NA|NA|TRBV25-1|TRBJ2-5
CASLGPGAETQYF
TGTGCCAGCCTAGGGCCGGGAGCAGAGACCCAGTACTTC
>NA|TRBD1|TRBV29-1|TRBJ1-2
CSAGTVLDGYTF
TGCAGCGCCGGGACAGTCCTGGATGGCTACACCTTC
>NA|NA|TRBV4-1|TRBJ2-4
CASSKIPLAKNIQYF
TGCGCCAGCAGCAAGATCCCCCTAGCCAAAAACATTCAGTACTTC
>NA|TRBD2|TRBV6-5|TRBJ2-5
CASSSHGGVGETQYF
TGTGCCAGCAGTTCCCACGGGGGGGTGGGGGAGACCCAGTACTTC
>NA|NA|TRBV14|TRBJ2-3
CASSPRSYGDTQYF
TGTGCCAGCAGCCCCCGATCGTATGGGGATACGCAGTATTTT
>NA|NA|TRBV10-3|TRBJ2-7
CAISEADTEQYF
TGTGCCATCAGTGAGGCAGACACCGAGCAGTACTTC
>NA|NA|TRBV2|TRBJ1-5
CASSEDGQMNQPQHF
TGTGCCAGCAGTGAGGACGGGCAGATGAATCAGCCCCAGCATTTT
>NA|NA|TRBV19|TRBJ1-5
CASSQGRGNQPQHF
TGTGCCAGTAGTCAGGGGAGGGGCAATCAGCCCCAGCATTTT
>NA|TRBD1|TRBV5-1|TRBJ1-1
CASRPLPGGTEAFF
TGCGCCAGCAGACCACTTCCAGGGGGCACTGAAGCTTTCTTT
>NA|NA|TRBV5-8|TRBJ2-5
CASSMGKTQYF
TGTGCCAGCAGTATGGGGAAGACCCAGTACTTC